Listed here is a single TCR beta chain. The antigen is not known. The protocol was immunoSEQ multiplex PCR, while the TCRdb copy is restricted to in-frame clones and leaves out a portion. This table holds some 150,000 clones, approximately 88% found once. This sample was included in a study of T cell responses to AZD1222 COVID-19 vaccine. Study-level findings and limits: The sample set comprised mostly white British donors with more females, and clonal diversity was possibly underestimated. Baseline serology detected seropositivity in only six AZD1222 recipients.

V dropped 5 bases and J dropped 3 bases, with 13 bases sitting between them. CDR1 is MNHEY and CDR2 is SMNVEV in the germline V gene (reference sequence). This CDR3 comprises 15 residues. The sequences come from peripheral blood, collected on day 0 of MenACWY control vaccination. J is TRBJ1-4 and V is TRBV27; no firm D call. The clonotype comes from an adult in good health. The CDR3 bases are TGTGCCAGCAGTCCTCACAACCCAGCTAATGAAAAACTGTTTTTT. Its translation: CASSPHNPANEKLFF.